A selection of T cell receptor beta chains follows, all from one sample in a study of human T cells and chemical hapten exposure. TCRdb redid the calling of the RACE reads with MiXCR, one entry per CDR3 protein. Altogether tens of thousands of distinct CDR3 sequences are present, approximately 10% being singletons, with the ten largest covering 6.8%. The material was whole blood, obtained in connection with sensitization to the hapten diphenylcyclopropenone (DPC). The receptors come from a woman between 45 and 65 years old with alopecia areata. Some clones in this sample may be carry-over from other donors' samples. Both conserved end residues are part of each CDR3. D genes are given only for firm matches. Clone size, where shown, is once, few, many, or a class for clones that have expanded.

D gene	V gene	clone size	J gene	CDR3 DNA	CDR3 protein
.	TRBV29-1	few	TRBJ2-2	TGCAGCGTTGAGGTTGGGAGGAACACCGGGGAGCTGTTTTTT	CSVEVGRNTGELFF
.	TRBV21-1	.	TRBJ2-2	TGTGCCAGCAGCAAAGCGCTTTGGAGGGACAGGGCATGCCGCAGGACCGGGGAGCTGTTTTTT	CASSKALWRDRACRRTGELFF
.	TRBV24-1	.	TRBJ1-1	TGTGCCACCAGTGAAAAAGGGGCCACTGAAGCTTTCTTT	CATSEKGATEAFF
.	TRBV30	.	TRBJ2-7	TGTGCCTGGAGAGGGAACCGGGCCTACGAGCAGTACTTC	CAWRGNRAYEQYF
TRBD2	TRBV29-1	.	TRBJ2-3	TGCAGCGTTTTAGCAGCGGGAGTTGGAACAGATACGCAGTATTTT	CSVLAAGVGTDTQYF
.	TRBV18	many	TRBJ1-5	TGTGCCAGCTCACCACCGGGGTTCGCGGTACAGCCCCAGCATTTT	CASSPPGFAVQPQHF
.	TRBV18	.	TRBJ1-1	TGTGCCAGCTCAGGCATCCAGAACACTGAAGCTTTCTTT	CASSGIQNTEAFF
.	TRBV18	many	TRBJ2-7	TGTGCCAGCTCACCACGGGCAGGGCAGGGCTCCTACGAGCAGTACTTC	CASSPRAGQGSYEQYF
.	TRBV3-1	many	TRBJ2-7	TGTGCCAGCAGCCCAACAACCTCATACGAGCAGTACTTC	CASSPTTSYEQYF
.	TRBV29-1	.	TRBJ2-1	TGCAGCGTTGAACGAACCAACTATGAGCAGTTCTTC	CSVERTNYEQFF
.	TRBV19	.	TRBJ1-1	TGTGCCAGTAGTATTTCAGTGAACACTGAAGCTTTCTTT	CASSISVNTEAFF
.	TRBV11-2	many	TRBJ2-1	TGTGCCAGCAGCTTAGGTAATCGCCCCGAGCAGTTCTTC	CASSLGNRPEQFF
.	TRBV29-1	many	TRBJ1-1	TGCAGCGTTGAAGATAGTACGGCAAGGGACACTGAAGCTTTCTTT	CSVEDSTARDTEAFF
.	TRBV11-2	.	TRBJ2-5	TGTGCCAGCAGCTTAGATGGTGGTTCTACCCAGTACTTC	CASSLDGGSTQYF
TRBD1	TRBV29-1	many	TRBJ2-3	TGCAGCTCCGATCCCGAGACAGGGATCTCAGATACGCAGTATTTT	CSSDPETGISDTQYF
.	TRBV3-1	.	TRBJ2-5	TGTGCCAGCAGCCATGCAGGAGCGGAAAGGTCGAAGACCCAGTACTTC	CASSHAGAERSKTQYF
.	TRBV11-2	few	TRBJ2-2	TGTGCCAGCAGCTCACAGGGAGGAACCGGGGAGCTGTTTTTT	CASSSQGGTGELFF
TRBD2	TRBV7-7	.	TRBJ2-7	TGTGCTAGCAGCCCTCTAGCGGGAGAGCAGTACTTC	CASSPLAGEQYF
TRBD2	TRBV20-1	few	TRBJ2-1	TGCAGTGCTAGCCCCAGCGGGAGGGCCTGGGGTGAGCAGTTCTTC	CSASPSGRAWGEQFF
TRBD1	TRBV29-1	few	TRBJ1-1	TGCAGCCATTCAGGGGGCCCCACTGAAGCTTTCTTT	CSHSGGPTEAFF
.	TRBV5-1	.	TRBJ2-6	TGCGCCAGCAGCTCCAGGGTGTCTGGGGCCAACGTCCTGACTTTC	CASSSRVSGANVLTF
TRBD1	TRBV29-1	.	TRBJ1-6	TGCAGCGTAGCTACAGGGGGTAATTCACCCCTCCACTTT	CSVATGGNSPLHF
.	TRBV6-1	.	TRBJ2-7	TGTGCCAGCAGCGCGAGTCGACAGCTTGGGTACTTC	CASSASRQLGYF
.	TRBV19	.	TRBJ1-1	TGTGCCAGTACCTTACCAGGGATGAACACTGAAGCTTTCTTT	CASTLPGMNTEAFF
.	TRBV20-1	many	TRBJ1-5	TGCAGTGCTAGAGATCCCGCAGGGATGGGCAAGCCCCAGCATTTT	CSARDPAGMGKPQHF
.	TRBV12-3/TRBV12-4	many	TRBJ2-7	TGTGCCAGCAGTTTAAATAACTACGAGCAGTACTTC	CASSLNNYEQYF
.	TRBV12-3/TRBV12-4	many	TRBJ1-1	TGTGCCAGCAGTTTATACTTAAACACTGAAGCTTTCTTT	CASSLYLNTEAFF
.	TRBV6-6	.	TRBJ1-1	TGTGCCAGCACCCTACTGGGGTCGAGGCACGCTGAAGCTTTCTTT	CASTLLGSRHAEAFF
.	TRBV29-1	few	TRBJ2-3	TGCAGCGTTGAAGAACAAGGTGCTGCAGATACGCAGTATTTT	CSVEEQGAADTQYF
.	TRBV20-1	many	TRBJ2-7	TGCAGTGCTAGGAGAGGGAGAGGGGATTACGAGCAGTACTTC	CSARRGRGDYEQYF
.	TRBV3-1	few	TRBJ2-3	TGTGCCAGCAGGTCCGGGCCCGGGGTAAGCACAGATACGCAGTATTTT	CASRSGPGVSTDTQYF
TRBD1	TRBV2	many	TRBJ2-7	TGTGCCAGCAGTCAGAAGACAGGGTGGGCCGAGCAGTACTTC	CASSQKTGWAEQYF
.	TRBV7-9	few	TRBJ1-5	TGTGCCAGCAGCTTTGGTCTCAATCAGCCCCAGCATTTT	CASSFGLNQPQHF
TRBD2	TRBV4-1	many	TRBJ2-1	TGCGCCAGCAGCCAAGTTCCGGGAGGGTACAATGAGCAGTTCTTC	CASSQVPGGYNEQFF
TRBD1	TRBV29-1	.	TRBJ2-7	TGCAGCGTCCGTCCGGGACAGGGGGTCGACGAGCAGTACTTC	CSVRPGQGVDEQYF
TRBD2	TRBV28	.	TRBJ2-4	TGTGCCAGCAGTTCAGCGGGGTCTGTAAACATTCAGTACTTC	CASSSAGSVNIQYF
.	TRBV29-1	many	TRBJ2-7	TGCAGCGTTGTTAGCGCATTGGGCCCGAGCTACGAGCAGTACTTC	CSVVSALGPSYEQYF
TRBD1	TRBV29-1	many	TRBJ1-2	TGCAGCGTTGTCCAGGGGGCTTATGGCTACACCTTC	CSVVQGAYGYTF
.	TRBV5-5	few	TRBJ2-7	TGTGCCAGCAGCTGGCCAGCGTTAGGCTACGAGCAGTACTTC	CASSWPALGYEQYF
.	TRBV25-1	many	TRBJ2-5	TGTGCCAGCAGCGCGGCCGAGACCCAGTACTTC	CASSAAETQYF
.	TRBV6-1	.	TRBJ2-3	TGTGCCAGCAGTGAAACACAGAGCACAGATACGCAGTATTTT	CASSETQSTDTQYF
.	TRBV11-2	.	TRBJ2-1	TGTGCCAGCAGCTTAGCGAGCTCCTACAATGAGCAGTTCTTC	CASSLASSYNEQFF
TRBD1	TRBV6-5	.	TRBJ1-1	TGTGCCAGCAGTTACCCTCCACAGGGGGAAGCTTTCTTT	CASSYPPQGEAFF
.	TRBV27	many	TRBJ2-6	TGTGCCAGCAGTTTGAGGGACCGGCCGAGGGGGGCCAACGTCCTGACTTTC	CASSLRDRPRGANVLTF
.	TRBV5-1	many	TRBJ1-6	TGCGCCAGCAGCGCCGGTATTCCAGGGTGGGATTCACCCCTCCACTTT	CASSAGIPGWDSPLHF
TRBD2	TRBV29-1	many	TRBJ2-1	TGCAGCGGGTCGACTAGCGGAGCCTACAATGAGCAGTTCTTC	CSGSTSGAYNEQFF
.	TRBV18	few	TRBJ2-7	TGTGCCAGCTCACTTTCAGGGGTCTACGAGCAGTACTTC	CASSLSGVYEQYF
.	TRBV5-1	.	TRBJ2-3	TGCGCCAGCAGCTTGGTCCAGGGTAGCACAGATACGCAGTATTTT	CASSLVQGSTDTQYF
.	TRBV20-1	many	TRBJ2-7	TGCAGTGCTAGGTCTATAACCTCCTACGAGCAGTACTTC	CSARSITSYEQYF
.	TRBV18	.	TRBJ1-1	TGTGCCAGCTCCCCGACGACAGGGAACACTGAAGCTTTCTTT	CASSPTTGNTEAFF
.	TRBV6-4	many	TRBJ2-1	TGTGCCAGCAGTGAGGCGCCCCCTCTAGCTCCCTCCTACAATGAGCAGTTCTTC	CASSEAPPLAPSYNEQFF
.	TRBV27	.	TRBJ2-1	TGTGCCAGCAGTTTATCCGGTTTTCGTGAGCAGTTCTTC	CASSLSGFREQFF
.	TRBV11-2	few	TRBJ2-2	TGTGCCAGCAGCTTGTCACCGACCACCGGGGAGCTGTTTTTT	CASSLSPTTGELFF
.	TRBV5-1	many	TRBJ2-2	TGCGCCAGCAGCTTGACGCCTCGAAAGGGGACCGCGAACACCGGGGAGCTGTTTTTT	CASSLTPRKGTANTGELFF
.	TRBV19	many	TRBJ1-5	TGTGCCTCATCAGGGCAGGGAGGCAATCAGCCCCAGCATTTT	CASSGQGGNQPQHF
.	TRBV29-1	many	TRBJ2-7	TGCAGCGTTGAAGATTACCGCGAGCAGTACTTC	CSVEDYREQYF
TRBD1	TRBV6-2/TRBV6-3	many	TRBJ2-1	TGTGCCAGCAGTTCCCCATTACTGACAGGGACAGACAATGAGCAGTTCTTC	CASSSPLLTGTDNEQFF
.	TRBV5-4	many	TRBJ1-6	TGTGCCAGCAGCAACCCCCGGGACAAGTATAATTCACCCCTCCACTTT	CASSNPRDKYNSPLHF
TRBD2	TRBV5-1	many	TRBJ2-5	TGCGCCAGCAGCTTGGGCGAACTAGCGGGAGTTCGGGAGACCCAGTACTTC	CASSLGELAGVRETQYF